This entry describes one T cell receptor (beta chain). The time point: pre-sensitization, week 0. Treatment in this sample: therapeutic diphenylcyclopropenone sensitization with weekly scalp DPC. The CDR3 contains 11 residues. The V end was cut by 0 bases, the J end by 6 bases, with 4 bases between. Looked up from germline, CDR1 is SGHDT and CDR2 is YYEEEE. TCRdb passed the RACE reads through MiXCR, listing each CDR3 protein once. The table has over 55,000 distinct CDR3 sequences, more than 8% seen once. These data originate in a study of human T cells and chemical hapten exposure. The genes are TRBV5-6 and TRBJ2-7; D remains unclear. This TCR was sampled from a man aged 40-55 years with alopecia areata. Some clones in this sample may be carry-over from other donors' samples. The sequencing here drew on whole blood, taken in connection with sensitization to the hapten diphenylcyclopropenone (DPC). The chain's CDR3 is CASSLVSEQYF. The CDR3 DNA is TGTGCCAGCAGCTTGGTCTCCGAGCAGTACTTC.